This T cell receptor (beta chain) was documented in a study of blood T cell repertoires in COVID-19. From germline, CDR1 is SGHVT and CDR2 SQSDAQ. V lost 2 bases and J lost 3; bases outside the gene matches: 7. The CDR3 consists of 17 residues. The data were produced by immunoSEQ multiplex PCR, yet TCRdb's version contains in-frame clones alone and is incomplete. Counted here are roughly 150,000 clones, 82% occurring once; the ten biggest clones make up about 4%. The clonotype originates from a woman aged 80 or older with acute or convalescent COVID-19. This chain uses TRBV7-4 with TRBJ1-3, with 10 nucleotides matching TRBD1. Sequenced material: peripheral blood. CDR3 nucleotides: TGTGCCAGCAGCTTAAGCCGGGACAGGGGTGATGGAAACACCATATATTTT. This translates into CASSLSRDRGDGNTIYF.